A single sample gave rise to the 16 T cell receptor beta chains below, sequenced in a study of shared clonotypes between healthy human individuals. CD8 cells regarded as naive lacked CD45RO, were positively chosen for CCR7, and omitted terminally differentiated effector memory CD45RA+ cells. Produced via immunoSEQ multiplex PCR; TCRdb's table is partial and in-frame only. The sample shows hundreds of thousands of clones, around 96% of them seen only once. Sequencing was performed on naive CD8+ T cells sorted from blood. These receptors were taken from a man aged 30-40 years in good health.

Comments on this clone: A read error may account for a junction end that differs from germline. The gene calls are TRBV18 and TRBJ1-4; 9 bases fit TRBD1. Germline-derived CDR1 and CDR2 are KGHSH and LQKENI. The CDR3 has 12 amino acids. CDR3 sequence (DNA): TGTGCCAGCTCAACCCCCCCGGGACAGGGTTTGTTT. Protein product: CASSTPPGQGLF.

This sequence joins TRBV7-2 and TRBJ2-2; 11 bases align to TRBD2. The CDR3 extends over 17 amino acids. V shed 7 bases and J 4 bases; nucleotides not matched to a gene: 11. Germline CDR1 reads SGHTA; CDR2 reads FQGNSA. The CDR3 DNA reads as TGTGCCAGCAATCTGGTCCCCGGGACTAGCGGCACCGGGGAGCTGTTTTTT. This codes for CASNLVPGTSGTGELFF.

The rearrangement joins TRBV7-2 to TRBJ1-2, with TRBD1 identical over 8 bases. The V and J ends lost 5 bases and 3 bases, in that order; junction bases with no gene match: 8. This CDR3 has 15 residues. Germline loops: CDR1 SGHTA, CDR2 FQGNSA. CDR3 nucleotides: TGTGCCAGCAGCCGAATCGGACAGGGCGACTATGGCTACACCTTC. Its protein is CASSRIGQGDYGYTF.

This chain uses TRBV14 with TRBJ2-7; 13 bases fit TRBD2. The germline V gene has CDR1 SGHDN and CDR2 FVKESK. This CDR3 has 16 residues. The V and J ends lost 2 bases and 3 bases, in that order; junction bases with no gene match: 4. The CDR3 nucleotides read TGTGCCAGCAGCCAAACTGGACTAGCGGGAGACTACGAGCAGTACTTC. Residues: CASSQTGLAGDYEQYF.

This clone occurred once. Other nucleotide sequences from this sample produce the same CDR3. V usage is TRBV7-7 and J usage is TRBJ2-1; possible D gene TRBD2, 5 bases. V lost 1 base to trimming and J lost 8 bases, with 9 bases between them. Germline CDR1 SSHAT, CDR2 FNYEAQ (reference sequence). The length of the CDR3 is 13 residues. The CDR3 nucleotides are TGTGCCAGCAGCTTAGTATCCGGGGATGAGCAGTTCTTC. Its translation is CASSLVSGDEQFF.

The chain combines TRBV15 with TRBJ2-2, with D maybe TRBD1 (5 bases). CDR3 length equals 17 residues. Between the trimmed V and J ends, which lost 5 bases and 5 bases, there was a span of 21 bases. CDR1 is LNHNV and CDR2 is YYDKDF in the germline V gene (reference sequence). The DNA of the CDR3 is TGTGCCACCAGCTCCTCGCTCCGTGGTGGGGCTACCGGGGAGCTGTTTTTT. Protein sequence: CATSSSLRGGATGELFF.

The genes are TRBV12-5 and TRBJ2-1; D ambiguous. Trimming stripped 2 bases from V and 8 bases from J, with 7 bases between. Germline V CDR1 and CDR2: LGHNT, FRNRAP. This CDR3 has 12 residues. CDR3 DNA: TGTGCTAGTGGTTTGTCGGGCCATGAGCAGTTCTTC. The encoded protein is CASGLSGHEQFF. Filled out from reference TRBV12-5 and TRBJ2-1, the complete variable domain reads DARVTQTPRHKVTEMGQEVTMRCQPILGHNTVFWYRQTMMQGLELLAYFRNRAPLDDSGMPKDRFSAEMPDATLATLKIQPSEPRDSAVYFCASGLSGHEQFFGPGTRLTVL.

The chain combines TRBV11-2 with TRBJ2-1; 10 nucleotides align to TRBD2. V lost 1 base, J lost 9 bases, and 6 bases stayed unmatched. CDR1 SGHAT and CDR2 FQNNGV come from the germline V gene. This CDR3 is built from 15 residues. This chain's CDR3 is CASSLVLAGRGEQFF. CDR3 sequence (DNA): TGTGCCAGCAGCTTAGTACTAGCGGGAAGAGGTGAGCAGTTCTTC.

For this clone: In the same sample, other DNA sequences code for this CDR3. J is TRBJ2-1 and V is TRBV7-2; D possibly corresponds to TRBD2 (5 bases). The germline V gene encodes CDR1 SGHTA and CDR2 FQGNSA. Trimming removed 1 base at V and 0 bases at J, with 10 bases between. The CDR3 spans 16 residues. The CDR3 is CASSLGGPRSYNEQFF. In nucleotides, the CDR3 is TGTGCCAGCAGCTTAGGAGGGCCCCGCTCCTACAATGAGCAGTTCTTC.

V and J are TRBV7-9 and TRBJ1-1, with D perhaps TRBD1 (5 bases). The CDR3 has 12 residues. CDR1 SEHNR and CDR2 FQNEAQ come from the germline V gene (reference sequence). V was trimmed by 5 bases and J by 8 bases, leaving 12 bases between them. The CDR3 region is CASSRQLDEAFF. As DNA, the CDR3 is TGTGCCAGCAGCAGACAGCTGGACGAAGCTTTCTTT.

The chain has TRBV7-3 and TRBJ2-1; 7 bases are shared with TRBD2. J was trimmed by 8 bases and V by 3 bases; bases with no gene match: 16. Germline V gene lookup returns CDR1 SGHTA and CDR2 FQGTGA. The CDR3 extends over 17 amino acids. Written as DNA, the CDR3 is TGTGCCAGCAGCTTCAGCAGCGGGATCCCGGAGATGGATGAGCAGTTCTTC. As protein: CASSFSSGIPEMDEQFF.

The chain couples TRBV4-2 to TRBJ2-5; 9 positions agree with TRBD2. This CDR3 is built from 17 residues. The V gene end was trimmed by 2 bases and the J gene end by 0 bases; junction bases not matched to a gene: 7. Germline V CDR1 and CDR2: LGHNA, YNFKEQ. CDR3 amino acids: CASSQIAGVRDQETQYF. The CDR3, as DNA: TGTGCCAGCAGCCAAATAGCGGGAGTCCGGGACCAAGAGACCCAGTACTTC.

In this sample, this clone turned up once. The genes are TRBV7-8 and TRBJ2-2, with 7 positions matching TRBD2. V trimming: 11 bases; J trimming: 3 bases; junction bases outside the gene matches: 12. From germline, CDR1 is SGHVS and CDR2 FQNEAQ. CDR3 size: 15 residues. CDR3 loop: CAGLKRELYTGELFF. The CDR3, as DNA: TGTGCCGGCCTTAAGCGGGAATTATACACCGGGGAGCTGTTTTTT.

As to this clone: This specimen includes other DNA sequences encoding the same CDR3. This chain connects TRBV28 to TRBJ1-2, with D unclear. With 5 bases removed from V and 2 bases from J, the gap between germline ends came to 3 bases. Germline V gives CDR1 MDHEN, CDR2 SYDVKM. The CDR3 spans 11 residues. CDR3 in DNA: TGTGCCAGCAGTGACAACTATGGCTACACCTTC. It codes for CASSDNYGYTF.

The chain uses TRBV5-1 and TRBJ2-7, with no clear D. The CDR3 has 13 residues. V was trimmed by 0 bases and J by 7 bases, leaving 11 bases between them. The germline CDR1 and CDR2 sequences are SGHRS and YFSETQ. CDR3 nucleotides: TGCGCCAGCAGCTTGGTTTCGGTGGGGGAGCAGTACTTC. Translated, it gives CASSLVSVGEQYF.

The chain joins TRBV7-9 to TRBJ1-3; 7 bases agree with TRBD1. J gave up 4 bases and V 8 bases, and 11 bases lay outside the gene matches. Per germline, CDR1 SEHNR and CDR2 FQNEAQ (reference sequence). CDR3 size: 15 residues. CDR3 nucleotide sequence: TGTGCCAGCGGGACAGCAGCCCTCTCGGGAAACACCATATATTTT. Its translation is CASGTAALSGNTIYF.